The TCR beta chain described here comes from a study of response to subunit inactivated influenza vaccine. Study-wide findings and caveats: Few additional T cells are recruited per seasonal influenza vaccination, authors suggested.

Germline values: CDR1 SGHAT, CDR2 FQNNGV. The CDR3 has 16 amino acids. J gave up 2 bases and V 6 bases, and 13 bases lay outside the gene matches. One entry per CDR3 protein, called by TCRdb with MiXCR from the RT-PCR reads. This sample has hundreds of thousands of distinct CDR3 sequences, with around 13% found just once. This clonotype has more than one count but fewer than ten. No antigen is known for it. This receptor was identified in a man between 45 and 60 years old who received an inactivated influenza vaccine. The sequenced sample was PBMCs from blood, obtained roughly 15 days before vaccination. This chain connects TRBV11-2 to TRBJ2-7, with 7 bases that match TRBD2. The DNA of the CDR3 is TGTGCCAGCAGTCTCCCGGGGAGGGAGCGGGCCTACGAGCAGTACTTC. This codes for CASSLPGRERAYEQYF. Looking up the rest from reference TRBV11-2 and TRBJ2-7 gives the full variable domain: EAGVAQSPRYKIIEKRQSVAFWCNPISGHATLYWYQQILGQGPKLLIQFQNNGVVDDSQLPKDRFSAERLKGVDSTLKIQPAKLEDSAVYLCASSLPGRERAYEQYFGPGTRLTVT.